Sequencing of this T cell receptor beta chain was carried out in a study of shared T cell receptors in the human thymus (dated by TCRdb to about 2021). Regarding the research as a whole: The study examined how self-reactive, shared T-cell receptor alpha chains are generated in the human thymus.

In regard to this clone: This receptor's antigen is unknown. Nothing much larger sits one base from this clone, and base qualities are not available.

V was cut back by 5 bases and J by 5 bases, leaving a gap of 20 bases between them. According to the germline V gene (reference sequence), CDR1 reads SGHKS and CDR2 reads YYEKEE. Including the terminal cysteine and phenylalanine, the CDR3 comprises 16 residues. Of all the DNA, just the CDR3 is kept, 48 bases in frame from base 1. The library was prepared using the immunoSEQ multiplex PCR assay. Here the immuneACCESS table is served through TCRdb, limited to in-frame sequences with V and J called. Missing clones are a known gap in these copies; in checked studies unresolved V genes cover under half, and the rest lacks a known reason. Recorded for this sample are hundreds of thousands of clones; more than 75% of them occurred a single time. The ten biggest clones cover 0.009% to 0.0095% of the sample. This sample also appeared in a second study, on human thymus T cells. Looking at the second paper: Donors were immunologically healthy infants undergoing open corrective cardiac surgery for congenital heart defects in Finland. The thymus tissue came from surgical resects taken out during corrective cardiac surgery. Both the thymic and the peripheral blood repertoires appeared to show biased V and J gene segment usage. According to the related research, thymic TCR repertoires were highly overlapping among unrelated individuals. The study described the TCR alpha and beta repertoires in roughly 8 infant thymus samples and a few matching peripheral blood samples. Donor ages ranging from roughly 6 to 250 days were recorded, and over 5 male and two female infants were included in the cohort. After being mechanically released from the tissue, thymocytes were kept at -70 degrees C in pellets of about 8.5-32 million cells. A QIAsymphony instrument was used to extract genomic DNA from frozen cell pellets. Using the immunoSEQ multiplex PCR assay, the TCRB and TCRAD loci were amplified from a standardized quantity of quality-controlled genomic DNA. The V(D)J region was spanned by amplicons of a length sufficient to cover the CDR3 and to identify V and J genes. Amplicon sequencing was performed on an Illumina platform through the commercial immunoSEQ service. Primer bias and sequencing errors were corrected as previously described, and TCRAD and TCRB definitions were based on the IMGT database. The repertoires were analysed using immunoSEQ Analyzer 3.0 and VDJTools for basic statistics, V/J segment usage, diversity estimates, rarefaction and pairwise overlap. Diversity was estimated with Chao1, ChaoE, Efron-Thisted, Shannon and inverse Simpson indices, and also on datasets down-sampled to the smallest sample. Repertoire overlap was assessed by strict matching of CDR3 nucleotide sequence, V gene and J gene, and clustering was done by Jaccard-based multidimensional scaling. On average, thymus samples gave 650,000 to 850,000 unique TCRB clonotypes, whereas blood samples gave about 84,000.

The chain employs TRBV5-5 and TRBJ2-1, and possibly TRBD1, on 6 matching bases. The origin of this receptor is a boy younger than two with a congenital heart defect. Donor details come from another sample of the same person, matched by shared clones. Sequenced: thymocytes. The CDR3 amino acid sequence is: CASRQARDKNDNEQFF. The bases are TGTGCCAGCAGGCAGGCCCGGGACAAAAACGACAATGAGCAGTTCTTC. The full variable domain, completed from the reference TRBV5-5 and TRBJ2-1 proteins outside the CDR3, reads DAGVTQSPTHLIKTRGQQVTLRCSPISGHKSVSWYQQVLGQGPQFIFQYYEKEERGRGNFPDRFSARQFPNYSSELNVNALLLGDSALYLCASRQARDKNDNEQFFGPGTRLTVL.